The 15 T cell receptor beta chains reported below all come from one sample, sequenced in a study of regulatory T cells in long-lasting Graves disease. Combining iRepertoire HTBI primers with Arm-PCR of CDR3 regions, the authors built TCR beta libraries. TCRdb redid the calling of the multiplex PCR reads with MiXCR, one entry per CDR3 protein. The sample yields more than 350,000 distinct CDR3 sequences, more than 13% seen once. Noted time point: newly diagnosed GD, antithyroid drugs for less than 3 months. Isolated PBMC RNA provided the starting material for the TCR library. These data were also reused for a study on T cells in Graves' hyperthyroidism and ophthalmopathy.

Sequencing used peripheral blood mononuclear cells (PBMCs), obtained at new diagnosis, from a patient treated with antithyroid drugs. The origin of the receptors is a woman aged 25 to 39 with Graves disease.

This chain links TRBV29-1 with TRBJ1-5; maybe TRBD1 (5 bases). The CDR3 runs 13 residues. Germline CDR1 and CDR2: SQVTM and ANQGSEA. Trimming stripped 6 bases from V and 5 bases from J, with 14 bases between. DNA for the CDR3: TGCAGCGTACCGGGAGGGGCGGATCAGCCCCAGCATTTT. Amino acid sequence: CSVPGGADQPQHF.

Worth noting for this clonotype: This clone may be a read error of a much larger clone one base away. The chain joins TRBV30 to TRBJ1-1, with D unresolved. Germline-derived CDR1 and CDR2 are GTSNPN and SVGIG (reference sequence). The CDR3 runs to 12 residues. The CDR3 coding sequence is TGTGCCTGGAGTTCGGGGAACGCTGAAGCTTTCTTT. It specifies CAWSSGNAEAFF.

This clonotype was observed many times. The chain joins TRBV12-3 or TRBV12-4 to TRBJ2-2; D may be TRBD2 (6 bases). This CDR3 spans 16 amino acids. Trimming removed 3 bases at V and 1 base at J, with 12 bases between. The CDR3 DNA sequence: TGTGCCAGCAGTTTTAATAGCGGCTTGAACACCGGGGAGCTGTTTTTT. Protein sequence: CASSFNSGLNTGELFF.

The rearrangement links TRBV20-1 to TRBJ1-5; D uncertain. CDR3 size: 14 residues. The germline V gene encodes CDR1 DFQATT and CDR2 SNEGSKA (reference sequence). The chain's CDR3 is CSKLQVYGNQPQHF. For the CDR3, the DNA is TGCAGCAAACTTCAGGTCTACGGCAATCAGCCCCAGCATTTT.

This clonotype has ten or more counts. This chain links TRBV18 with TRBJ2-7; 8 bases fit TRBD1. From germline, CDR1 is KGHSH and CDR2 LQKENI. CDR3 length: 14 amino acids. The junction had 2 bases not matched to a gene; V was cut back by 2 bases and J by 2 bases. The CDR3 loop reads CASSPGTGPYEQYF. Written as DNA, the CDR3 is TGTGCCAGCTCACCAGGGACAGGACCCTACGAGCAGTACTTC. Full variable domain (rest looked up from reference TRBV18 and TRBJ2-7): NAGVMQNPRHLVRRRGQEARLRCSPMKGHSHVYWYRQLPEEGLKFMVYLQKENIIDESGMPKERFSAEFPKEGPSILRIQQVVRGDSAAYFCASSPGTGPYEQYFGPGTRLTVT.

The CDR3 DNA follows: TGTGCCAGCAGTTACTCCCTGGCCACCGGGGAGCTGTTTTTT. It codes for CASSYSLATGELFF. The chain has TRBV6-5 and TRBJ2-2; no firm D call. V was shortened by 0 bases and J by 4 bases, with 6 bases between the two germline ends. The length of the CDR3 is 14 residues. Per germline, CDR1 MNHEY and CDR2 SVGAGI.

This clonotype was recorded at least ten times. The chain is built from TRBV18 and TRBJ2-7; TRBD1 aligns across 8 bases. With V trimmed by 4 bases and J by 0 bases, 5 bases remained unmatched. Per germline, CDR1 KGHSH and CDR2 LQKENI. The CDR3 totals 15 residues. This chain's CDR3 is CASSLTGDSSYEQYF. DNA for the CDR3: TGTGCCAGCTCACTGACAGGGGATAGCTCCTACGAGCAGTACTTC.

The table lists this clonotype with a few counts. The chain couples TRBV11-1 to TRBJ2-3; 8 bases fit TRBD2. Trimming removed 3 bases from V and 5 bases from J; junction bases left unmatched: 13. The CDR3 has 17 residues. From germline, CDR1 is SGHAT and CDR2 FQDESV (reference sequence). The CDR3 DNA sequence: TGTGCCAGCAGCTTGGCCATCGGGGGGACTAGACGAGATACGCAGTATTTT. It codes for CASSLAIGGTRRDTQYF.

This clonotype has ten or more counts. The CDR3 region has the DNA TGTGCCAGCAGCCTAGGACACTTTTATGGCTACACCTTC. It translates to CASSLGHFYGYTF. The rearrangement links TRBV12-3 or TRBV12-4 to TRBJ1-2; weak D call: TRBD1 (5 bases). V was clipped by 6 bases and J by 5 bases, with 13 bases between them. The CDR3 spans 13 residues.

The CDR3 DNA reads TGCAGCGTTGAGCTAGCGGGAGTCGGAGTCCGCGAGCAGTACTTC. It yields the protein CSVELAGVGVREQYF. The J gene is TRBJ2-7, the V gene TRBV29-1; the match to TRBD2 covers 10 bases. Trimming at V came to 3 bases and at J to 6 bases, leaving 11 bases not matched to a gene. The CDR3 covers 15 residues. From germline, CDR1 is SQVTM and CDR2 ANQGSEA.

The table lists this clonotype with many counts. V is TRBV10-1 and J is TRBJ2-5; no clear D gene. The CDR3 has 15 residues. Germline V gene sequence: CDR1 WNHNN, CDR2 SYGVQD (reference sequence). V gave up 3 bases and J gave up 4 bases, with 15 bases separating them. The CDR3, as DNA: TGCGCCAGCAGTGACAGTAGTAGGGTAGGAGAGACCCAGTACTTC. It encodes CASSDSSRVGETQYF.

This clonotype was detected ten times or more. The genes are TRBV11-3 and TRBJ2-3; D not certain. The V gene's germline CDR1 is SGHNT and CDR2 YENEEA. The CDR3 length is 15 residues. V was shortened by 0 bases and J by 6 bases, with 13 bases between the two germline ends. The CDR3 protein is CASSLEQTLQDTQYF. CDR3 DNA sequence: TGTGCCAGCAGCTTAGAGCAAACTCTCCAGGATACGCAGTATTTT.

The rearrangement links TRBV9 to TRBJ1-3; D is possibly TRBD1 (5 bases). The germline V gene encodes CDR1 SGDLS and CDR2 YYNGEE. This CDR3 has 17 residues. The V end was cut by 3 bases, the J end by 0 bases, with 16 bases between. For the CDR3, the DNA is TGTGCCAGCAGCGCCGACTGGGGGAGGCTCTCTGGAAACACCATATATTTT. Translation gives CASSADWGRLSGNTIYF. Using reference TRBV9 and TRBJ1-3 for the parts outside the CDR3, the full variable domain is DSGVTQTPKHLITATGQRVTLRCSPRSGDLSVYWYQQSLDQGLQFLIQYYNGEERAKGNILERFSAQQFPDLHSELNLSSLELGDSALYFCASSADWGRLSGNTIYFGEGSWLTVV.

This sequence joins TRBV6-1 and TRBJ1-4; D ambiguous. V lost 7 bases, J lost 1 base, and 10 bases lay in between. The CDR3 loop spans 14 amino acids. Germline CDR1 reads MNHNS; CDR2 reads SASEGT. The CDR3 region has the DNA TGTGCCAGCATGGGAGTTAGAACTAATGAAAAACTGTTTTTT. It specifies CASMGVRTNEKLFF.

The chain uses TRBV12-3 or TRBV12-4 and TRBJ2-1; 10 bases match TRBD2. J lost 7 bases, V lost 5 bases, and 5 bases had no gene match. The CDR3 runs 14 residues. Here the CDR3 DNA reads TGTGCCAGCAGTATCCCAGCGGGAGGGAATGAGCAGTTCTTC. This translates into CASSIPAGGNEQFF.